This T cell receptor (beta chain) was identified during a study of T cell changes during pregnancy in multiple sclerosis (dated by TCRdb to about 2019). For context, the study as a whole: Changes in the T cell repertoire over the course of pregnancy were examined in this study in women with multiple sclerosis.

To prepare the library, the immunoSEQ multiplex PCR assay was applied. TCRdb provides this immuneACCESS table in a form limited to in-frame rearrangements. Some clones are lacking; in checked studies, under half of them reflect an unresolved V gene, and why the rest are absent is not known. A total of some 110,000 clones appear in this sample, just under 95% of them only once. The ten largest clones take up less than 2% of the sample. Of note for this clone: This receptor's antigen is unknown. Base quality data are lacking; no much larger clone is found one base away.

V and J are truncated by 7 bases and 5 bases respectively, leaving an intervening sequence of 17 bases. Reading from cysteine to phenylalanine, the CDR3 counts 14 amino acids. The read is trimmed to its CDR3 DNA, 42 bases read in frame from base 1. CDR1 and CDR2, looked up from the germline V gene (reference sequence), are MNHNY and SVGAGI. The clonotype was recovered from a female donor with multiple sclerosis, enrolled in a pregnancy study. This sequence uses TRBV6-6 and TRBJ2-5, and possibly TRBD2, on 6 matching bases. Specimen: peripheral blood, collected after pregnancy. The nucleotide sequence is TGTGCCAGCATGGCTTTTGCGGGGAGCGAGACCCAGTACTTC. It translates to CASMAFAGSETQYF.